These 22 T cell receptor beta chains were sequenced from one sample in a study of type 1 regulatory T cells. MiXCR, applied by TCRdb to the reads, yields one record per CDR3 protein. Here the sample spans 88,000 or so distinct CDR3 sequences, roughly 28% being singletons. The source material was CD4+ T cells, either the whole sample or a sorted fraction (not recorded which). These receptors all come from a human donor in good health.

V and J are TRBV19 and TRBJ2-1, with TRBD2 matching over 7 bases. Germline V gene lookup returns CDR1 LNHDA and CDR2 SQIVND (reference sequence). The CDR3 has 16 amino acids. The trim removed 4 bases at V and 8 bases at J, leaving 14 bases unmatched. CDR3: CASSTPPPGGSYEQFF. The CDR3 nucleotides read TGTGCCAGTAGTACCCCCCCTCCGGGAGGATCCTATGAGCAGTTCTTC.

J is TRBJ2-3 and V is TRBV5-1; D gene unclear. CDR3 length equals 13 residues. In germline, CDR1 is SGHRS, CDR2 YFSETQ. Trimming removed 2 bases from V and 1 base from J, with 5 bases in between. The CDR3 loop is CASSFGGTDTQYF. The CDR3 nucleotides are TGCGCCAGCAGCTTTGGCGGCACAGATACGCAGTATTTT.

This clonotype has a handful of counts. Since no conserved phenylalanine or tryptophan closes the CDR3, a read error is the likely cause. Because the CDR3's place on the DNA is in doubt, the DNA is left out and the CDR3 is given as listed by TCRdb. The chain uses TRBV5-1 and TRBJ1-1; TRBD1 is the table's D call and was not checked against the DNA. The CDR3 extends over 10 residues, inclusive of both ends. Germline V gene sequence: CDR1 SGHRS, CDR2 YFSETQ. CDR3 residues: CASSCFRGAQ.

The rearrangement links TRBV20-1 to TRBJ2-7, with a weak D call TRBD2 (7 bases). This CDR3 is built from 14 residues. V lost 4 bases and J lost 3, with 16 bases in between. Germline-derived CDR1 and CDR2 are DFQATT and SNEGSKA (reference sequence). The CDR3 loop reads CSATRGGLNYEQYF. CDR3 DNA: TGCAGTGCTACAAGGGGGGGCCTAAACTACGAGCAGTACTTC.

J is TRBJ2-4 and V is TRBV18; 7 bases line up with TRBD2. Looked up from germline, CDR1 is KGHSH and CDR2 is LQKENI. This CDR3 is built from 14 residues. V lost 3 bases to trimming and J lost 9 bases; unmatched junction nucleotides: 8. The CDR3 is CASSPLREAPIQYF. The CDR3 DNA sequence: TGTGCCAGCTCACCCCTTCGGGAGGCCCCCATTCAGTACTTC.

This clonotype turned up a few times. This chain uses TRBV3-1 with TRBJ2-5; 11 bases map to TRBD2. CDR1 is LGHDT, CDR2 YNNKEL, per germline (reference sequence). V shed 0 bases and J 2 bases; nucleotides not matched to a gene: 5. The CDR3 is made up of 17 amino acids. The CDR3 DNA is TGTGCCAGCAGCCAAGATGCAGCTAGCGGGAGGCAAGAGACCCAGTACTTC. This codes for CASSQDAASGRQETQYF.

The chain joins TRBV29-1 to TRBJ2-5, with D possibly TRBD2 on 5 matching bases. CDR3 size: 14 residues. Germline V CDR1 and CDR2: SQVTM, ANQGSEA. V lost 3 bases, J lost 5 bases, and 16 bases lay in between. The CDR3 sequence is CSVDLVGALETQYF. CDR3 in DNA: TGCAGCGTTGATCTAGTGGGAGCCTTGGAGACCCAGTACTTC. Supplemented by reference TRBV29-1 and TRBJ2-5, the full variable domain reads SAVISQKPSRDICQRGTSLTIQCQVDSQVTMMFWYRQQPGQSLTLIATANQGSEATYESGFVIDKFPISRPNLTFSTLTVSNMSPEDSSIYLCSVDLVGALETQYFGPGTRLLVL.

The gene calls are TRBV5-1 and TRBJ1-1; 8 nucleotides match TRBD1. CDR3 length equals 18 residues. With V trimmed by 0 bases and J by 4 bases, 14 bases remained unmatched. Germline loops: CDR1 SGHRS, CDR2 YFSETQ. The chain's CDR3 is CASSLAGQGRFAGTEAFF. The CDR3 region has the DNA TGCGCCAGCAGCTTGGCAGGACAGGGAAGGTTTGCTGGCACTGAAGCTTTCTTT.

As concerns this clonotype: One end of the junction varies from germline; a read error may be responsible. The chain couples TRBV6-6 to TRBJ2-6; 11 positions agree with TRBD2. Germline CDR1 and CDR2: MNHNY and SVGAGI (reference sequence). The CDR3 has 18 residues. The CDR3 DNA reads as TGTGCCAGCAGCGGGGTCCTAGCGGGAGGAGGTGGGGCCGACGTCCTGACTTTC. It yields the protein CASSGVLAGGGGADVLTF.

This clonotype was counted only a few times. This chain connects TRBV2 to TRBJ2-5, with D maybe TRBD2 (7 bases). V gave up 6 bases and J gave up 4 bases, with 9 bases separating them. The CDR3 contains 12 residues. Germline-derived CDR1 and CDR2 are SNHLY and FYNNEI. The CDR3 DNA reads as TGTGCCAGCAGACGGGGGGCAGAGACCCAGTACTTC. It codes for CASRRGAETQYF.

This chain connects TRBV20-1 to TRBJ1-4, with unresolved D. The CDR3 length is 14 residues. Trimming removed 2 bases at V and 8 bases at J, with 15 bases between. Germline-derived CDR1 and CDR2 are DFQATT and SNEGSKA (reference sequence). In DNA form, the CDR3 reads TGCAGTGCTAGACCCAGTGGAGGTGGAGAAAAACTGTTTTTT. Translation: CSARPSGGGEKLFF.

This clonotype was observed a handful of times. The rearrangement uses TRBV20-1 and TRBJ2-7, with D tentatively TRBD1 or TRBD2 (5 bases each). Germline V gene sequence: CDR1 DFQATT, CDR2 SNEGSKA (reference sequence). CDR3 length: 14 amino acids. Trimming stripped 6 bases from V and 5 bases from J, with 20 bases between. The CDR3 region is CSASPPVGTHEQYF. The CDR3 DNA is TGCAGTGCCAGCCCTCCAGTCGGGACCCACGAGCAGTACTTC.

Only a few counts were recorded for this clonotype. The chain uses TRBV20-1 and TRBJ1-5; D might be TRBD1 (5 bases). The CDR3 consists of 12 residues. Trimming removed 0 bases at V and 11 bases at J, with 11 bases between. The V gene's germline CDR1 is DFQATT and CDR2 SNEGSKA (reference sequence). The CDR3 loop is CSARDAGVAQHF. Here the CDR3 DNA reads TGCAGTGCTAGAGACGCGGGGGTGGCCCAGCATTTT.

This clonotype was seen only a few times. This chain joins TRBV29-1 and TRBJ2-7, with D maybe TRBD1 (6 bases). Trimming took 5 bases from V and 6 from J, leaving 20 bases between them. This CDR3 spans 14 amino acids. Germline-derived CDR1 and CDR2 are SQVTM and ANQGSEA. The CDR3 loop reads CSVSHTKTGGEQYF. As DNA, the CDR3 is TGCAGCGTTTCACATACAAAGACAGGCGGCGAGCAGTACTTC.

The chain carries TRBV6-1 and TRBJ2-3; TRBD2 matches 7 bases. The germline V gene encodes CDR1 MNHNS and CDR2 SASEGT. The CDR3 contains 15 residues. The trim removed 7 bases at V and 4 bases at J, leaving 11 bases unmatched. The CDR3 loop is CASKHRAGEADTQYF. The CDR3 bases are TGTGCCAGCAAACATAGGGCGGGAGAGGCAGATACGCAGTATTTT.

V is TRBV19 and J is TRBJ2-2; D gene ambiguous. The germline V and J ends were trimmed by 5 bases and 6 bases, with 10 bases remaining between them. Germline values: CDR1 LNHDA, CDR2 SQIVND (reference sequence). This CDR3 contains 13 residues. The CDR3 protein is CASSSLGAGELFF. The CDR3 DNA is TGTGCCAGTAGTTCCCTTGGGGCCGGGGAGCTGTTTTTT.

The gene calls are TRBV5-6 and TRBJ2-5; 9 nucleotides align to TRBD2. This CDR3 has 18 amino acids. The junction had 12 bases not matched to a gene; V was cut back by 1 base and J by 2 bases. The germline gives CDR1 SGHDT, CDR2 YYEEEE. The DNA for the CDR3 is TGTGCCAGCAGCTTGTTGTCTGTGGCGGGAGGGCCTCAAGAGACCCAGTACTTC. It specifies CASSLLSVAGGPQETQYF.

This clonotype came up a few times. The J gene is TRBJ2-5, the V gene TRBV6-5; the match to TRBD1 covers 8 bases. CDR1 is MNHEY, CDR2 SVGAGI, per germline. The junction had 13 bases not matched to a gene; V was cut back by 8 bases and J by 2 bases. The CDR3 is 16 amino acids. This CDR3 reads CASGKKDRVVQETQYF. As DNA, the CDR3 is TGTGCCAGCGGCAAAAAGGACAGGGTTGTTCAAGAGACCCAGTACTTC.

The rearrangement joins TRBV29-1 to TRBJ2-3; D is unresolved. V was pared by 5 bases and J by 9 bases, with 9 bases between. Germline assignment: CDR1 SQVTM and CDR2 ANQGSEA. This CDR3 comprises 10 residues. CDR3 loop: CSVTQDTQYF. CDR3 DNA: TGCAGCGTTACTCAAGACACGCAGTATTTT.

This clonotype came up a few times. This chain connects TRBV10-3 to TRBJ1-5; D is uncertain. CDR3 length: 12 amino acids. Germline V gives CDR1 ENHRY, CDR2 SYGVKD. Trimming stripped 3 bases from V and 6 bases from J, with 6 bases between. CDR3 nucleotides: TGTGCCATCAGTGACGACGTTCAGCCCCAGCATTTT. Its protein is CAISDDVQPQHF.

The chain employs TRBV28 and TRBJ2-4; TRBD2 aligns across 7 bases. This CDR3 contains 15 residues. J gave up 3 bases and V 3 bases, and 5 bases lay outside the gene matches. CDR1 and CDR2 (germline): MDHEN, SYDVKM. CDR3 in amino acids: CASSLAGVVKNIQYF. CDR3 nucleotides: TGTGCCAGCAGTTTGGCGGGAGTGGTCAAAAACATTCAGTACTTC.

In DNA, the CDR3 is TGCGCCAGCAGCCACCCAGGGGGGGGGCGGGGTTCCTCCTACAATGAGCAGTTCTTC. This translates into CASSHPGGGRGSSYNEQFF. The chain combines TRBV4-1 with TRBJ2-1; D may correspond to TRBD1 or TRBD2 (7 bases each). CDR3 size: 19 residues. Trimming cost V 3 bases and J 0 bases, with 21 bases left between them. From germline, CDR1 is MGHRA and CDR2 YSYEKL.